These T cell receptor beta chains were read from a single sample in a study of blood T cells in healthy people across ages. TCRdb processed the 5' RACE reads anew with MiXCR; each CDR3 protein has one entry. The sample lists about 1.5 million distinct CDR3 sequences, 40% to 45% occurring once. Input material: blood. The receptors originated from a young woman in good health. CDR3s include the opening cysteine and the closing phenylalanine or tryptophan. D genes are given only for firm matches. Some rows mark clone size as missing; the rest say once, few, many or name a class of expanded clone.

clone size	D gene	J gene	V gene	CDR3 protein	CDR3 DNA
few	TRBD1	TRBJ1-4	TRBV19	CASSRDRVEKLFF	TGTGCCAGTAGCCGGGACAGGGTCGAAAAACTGTTTTTT
few	TRBD1	TRBJ2-7	TRBV29-1	CSVQTGGDEQYF	TGCAGCGTCCAGACAGGGGGCGACGAGCAGTACTTC
.	.	TRBJ2-7	TRBV20-1	CSANREGYEQYF	TGCAGTGCTAACCGGGAAGGGTACGAGCAGTACTTC
.	.	TRBJ2-1	TRBV7-2	CASSPPIGHPGEQFF	TGTGCCAGCAGCCCACCCATAGGACACCCGGGTGAGCAGTTCTTC
.	.	TRBJ2-5	TRBV6-2/TRBV6-3	CASRDLETRYF	TGTGCCAGCAGAGACCTTGAGACCCGGTACTTC
many	.	TRBJ2-7	TRBV7-2	CASSLFDYEQYF	TGTGCCAGCAGCTTATTCGACTACGAGCAGTACTTC
few	.	TRBJ2-1	TRBV29-1	CSGWSYNEQFF	TGCAGTGGATGGTCCTACAATGAGCAGTTCTTC
few	TRBD2	TRBJ2-3	TRBV6-2/TRBV6-3	CASSYPRTSGGKPSTDTQYF	TGTGCCAGCAGTTACCCCCGGACTAGCGGGGGCAAACCTAGCACAGATACGCAGTATTTT
few	TRBD1	TRBJ1-2	TRBV20-1	CSARHEGQGFNYGYTF	TGCAGTGCTAGGCATGAGGGACAGGGCTTTAACTATGGCTACACCTTC
few	TRBD1	TRBJ2-3	TRBV4-3	CASSRGTGVPDTQYF	TGCGCCAGCAGCCGCGGGACAGGGGTCCCAGATACGCAGTATTTT
.	TRBD2	TRBJ2-1	TRBV5-4	CASTASGRLNEQFF	TGTGCCAGCACCGCAAGCGGGAGGTTGAATGAGCAGTTCTTC
few	.	TRBJ2-7	TRBV12-3/TRBV12-4	CASSRQIIHEQYF	TGTGCCAGCAGTCGACAGATAATCCACGAGCAGTACTTC
.	TRBD1	TRBJ2-5	TRBV12-3/TRBV12-4	CASSRQGVDEQYF	TGTGCCAGCAGTCGACAGGGCGTTGATGAGCAGTACTTC
few	.	TRBJ1-1	TRBV15	CATSLDRPMNTEAFF	TGTGCCACCAGTCTAGACCGTCCCATGAACACTGAAGCTTTCTTT
few	TRBD2	TRBJ2-1	TRBV24-1	CATGLAGESEQFF	TGTGCCACTGGACTAGCGGGAGAGAGTGAGCAGTTCTTC
.	.	TRBJ2-2	TRBV2	CASRRRFGTGELFF	TGTGCCAGCAGGCGCAGGTTTGGCACCGGGGAGCTGTTTTTT
few	TRBD1	TRBJ2-2	TRBV7-8	CASSFWTGSNTGELFF	TGTGCCAGCAGCTTCTGGACAGGGTCGAACACCGGGGAGCTGTTTTTT
.	TRBD1	TRBJ2-3	TRBV20-1	CSARETGPTDTQYF	TGCAGTGCTAGGGAGACAGGGCCCACAGATACGCAGTATTTT
few	.	TRBJ2-1	TRBV12-3/TRBV12-4	CASSSITGSYNEQFF	TGTGCCAGCAGTTCTATCACGGGCTCCTACAATGAGCAGTTCTTC
.	.	TRBJ2-5	TRBV7-9	CASSLMSRRETQYF	TGTGCCAGCAGCTTAATGTCACGACGAGAGACCCAGTACTTC
.	.	TRBJ2-7	TRBV20-1	CRPGLALYEQYF	TGCAGGCCGGGACTCGCCCTCTACGAGCAGTACTTC
.	.	TRBJ1-1	TRBV21-1	CASSWGETYRAAFF	TGTGCCAGCAGTTGGGGGGAAACCTACAGGGCAGCTTTCTTT
few	TRBD1	TRBJ2-6	TRBV12-3/TRBV12-4	CASKQGNNLFSSGANVLTF	TGTGCCAGCAAACAGGGGAACAATCTATTTAGCTCTGGGGCCAACGTCCTGACTTTC
few	.	TRBJ2-5	TRBV4-3	CASSQSHGTSQETQYF	TGCGCCAGCAGCCAATCTCACGGGACAAGTCAAGAGACCCAGTACTTC
few	TRBD2	TRBJ2-7	TRBV7-9	CASRNLAETGGEQYF	TGTGCCAGCAGAAACCTAGCGGAGACTGGGGGCGAGCAGTACTTC
.	TRBD1	TRBJ2-1	TRBV12-3/TRBV12-4	CASSSLEKGAWDNEQFF	TGTGCCAGCAGTTCCCTCGAGAAGGGGGCTTGGGACAATGAGCAGTTCTTC
.	.	TRBJ1-1	TRBV14	CASSQSRWGDTEAFF	TGTGCCAGCAGCCAATCGCGTTGGGGGGACACTGAAGCTTTCTTT
few	TRBD1	TRBJ2-2	TRBV20-1	CSARGPVGGRYTGELFF	TGCAGTGCTAGAGGCCCTGTAGGGGGCCGTTATACCGGGGAGCTGTTTTTT
once	TRBD2	TRBJ2-3	TRBV7-8	CASSLRLAGGVTDTQYF	TGTGCCAGCAGCTTAAGACTAGCGGGAGGTGTCACAGATACGCAGTATTTT
.	.	TRBJ2-7	TRBV20-1	CSASTSRQGKVSEQYF	TGCAGTGCCTCCACGAGCCGGCAGGGAAAAGTAAGCGAGCAGTACTTC
.	.	TRBJ1-1	TRBV20-1	CSASSNTEAFF	TGCAGTGCTAGTTCGAACACTGAAGCTTTCTTT
.	.	TRBJ2-1	TRBV5-1	CASSLSALGYNEQFF	TGCGCCAGCAGCTTATCTGCTCTTGGGTACAATGAGCAGTTCTTC
few	.	TRBJ2-3	TRBV15	CATSREASPQYTQYF	TGTGCCACCAGCAGAGAAGCATCCCCACAATATACGCAGTATTTT
.	.	TRBJ1-1	TRBV4-3	CASSLNGGADTEAFF	TGCGCCAGCAGCCTGAATGGGGGGGCGGACACTGAAGCTTTCTTT
.	.	TRBJ2-1	TRBV19	CASKPFRGERNEQFF	TGTGCCAGTAAGCCCTTCCGAGGTGAGAGGAATGAGCAGTTCTTC
.	.	TRBJ1-2	TRBV7-9	CASRHTENYGYTF	TGTGCCAGCAGGCATACAGAGAACTATGGCTACACCTTC
.	.	TRBJ2-2	TRBV29-1	CSVERRGAGRELFF	TGCAGCGTTGAACGGAGGGGGGCGGGCCGGGAGCTGTTTTTT
.	.	TRBJ2-5	TRBV12-3/TRBV12-4	CASSPITNEQYF	TGTGCCAGCAGCCCTATCACCAATGAGCAGTACTTC
.	.	TRBJ2-3	TRBV5-1	CASRLELSTDTQYF	TGCGCCAGCAGGTTGGAGCTCAGCACAGATACGCAGTATTTT
few	.	TRBJ1-5	TRBV21-1	CASSNRWLRNQPQHF	TGTGCCAGCAGCAATCGTTGGCTTCGCAATCAGCCCCAGCATTTT
.	TRBD1	TRBJ2-5	TRBV5-1	CASSSFLGQGQETQYF	TGCGCCAGCAGCTCGTTCCTCGGACAGGGCCAAGAGACCCAGTACTTC
once	.	TRBJ2-1	TRBV12-3/TRBV12-4	CASSFGLALNNEQFF	TGTGCCAGCAGTTTCGGGTTAGCCCTGAACAATGAGCAGTTCTTC
.	.	TRBJ1-4	TRBV4-3	CASSQRAGAGGGEKLFF	TGCGCCAGCAGCCAAAGAGCAGGGGCGGGAGGGGGTGAAAAACTGTTTTTT
.	.	TRBJ1-1	TRBV27	CASSFNGAPEAFF	TGTGCCAGCAGTTTCAACGGGGCCCCTGAAGCTTTCTTT
.	TRBD2	TRBJ2-2	TRBV6-6	CASSWTSGGTGELFF	TGTGCCAGCAGTTGGACTAGCGGGGGCACCGGGGAGCTGTTTTTT
.	.	TRBJ1-3	TRBV10-3	CAISDPRGAGSGNTIYF	TGTGCCATCAGTGACCCGCGGGGGGCAGGCTCTGGAAACACCATATATTTT
.	TRBD2	TRBJ2-7	TRBV6-6	CASRDGTSGAYEQYF	TGTGCCAGCAGAGATGGGACTAGCGGGGCCTACGAGCAGTACTTC
many	.	TRBJ1-2	TRBV7-2	CASSSAGNYGYTF	TGTGCCAGCAGTTCGGCCGGTAACTATGGCTACACCTTC
few	.	TRBJ2-3	TRBV3-1	CASSHGEGVLRTDTQYF	TGTGCCAGCAGCCACGGGGAAGGGGTGCTTCGCACAGATACGCAGTATTTT
.	.	TRBJ1-2	TRBV9	CASSPGQWGNYGYTF	TGTGCCAGCAGCCCCGGACAGTGGGGTAACTATGGCTACACCTTC
.	.	TRBJ1-2	TRBV12-3/TRBV12-4	CASSRQGIYYGYTF	TGTGCCAGCAGCCGGCAGGGTATTTACTATGGCTACACCTTC
.	.	TRBJ2-1	TRBV28	CASSVRGVHEQFF	TGTGCCAGCAGTGTACGAGGGGTCCATGAGCAGTTCTTC
.	.	TRBJ2-1	TRBV7-9	CASSLDVRQETQFF	TGTGCCAGCAGCTTAGACGTTAGACAAGAGACCCAGTTCTTC
.	.	TRBJ1-1	TRBV27	CASSLSPRGRTWNTEAFF	TGTGCCAGCAGTTTATCCCCCCGGGGGAGAACCTGGAACACTGAAGCTTTCTTT
few	TRBD2	TRBJ2-7	TRBV6-5	CASRRGFTYEQYF	TGTGCCAGCAGGCGGGGGTTTACCTACGAGCAGTACTTC
.	.	TRBJ2-5	TRBV25-1	CASSEFGTFATQYF	TGTGCCAGCAGTGAGTTCGGTACCTTTGCGACCCAGTACTTC
few	TRBD2	TRBJ2-3	TRBV5-1	CASARGTSGPTDTQYF	TGCGCCAGCGCCCGAGGGACTAGCGGACCCACAGATACGCAGTATTTT
few	TRBD1	TRBJ1-5	TRBV5-1	CASSLQGDHNQPQHF	TGCGCCAGCAGCTTACAGGGGGATCACAATCAGCCCCAGCATTTT
.	TRBD1	TRBJ1-2	TRBV2	CASSGGGTATYGYTF	TGTGCCAGCAGTGGCGGGGGGACAGCGACCTATGGCTACACCTTC
.	.	TRBJ2-1	TRBV20-1	CSAPKAGYYNEQFF	TGCAGTGCCCCAAAGGCAGGCTACTACAATGAGCAGTTCTTC